Listed here are 2 T cell receptor beta chains from one sample, sequenced in a study of T cell responses to AZD1222 COVID-19 vaccine. The data were produced by immunoSEQ multiplex PCR, yet TCRdb's version contains in-frame clones alone and is incomplete. This table has roughly 110,000 clones, less than 95% appearing once. Sequencing used peripheral blood, obtained 28 days after the second AZD1222 dose. The receptors derive from an adult who received the AZD1222 COVID-19 vaccine.

The CDR3 spells CASSLAWVSYEQYF. CDR3 nucleotide sequence: TGTGCCAGCAGCTTAGCTTGGGTCTCCTACGAGCAGTACTTC. The J gene is TRBJ2-7, the V gene TRBV7-9; D unresolved. The CDR3 extends over 14 amino acids. V dropped 0 bases and J dropped 0 bases, with 6 bases sitting between them. The V gene's germline CDR1 is SEHNR and CDR2 FQNEAQ (reference sequence).

The CDR3 protein is CASSLTGGLHEQYF. For the CDR3, the DNA is TGTGCCAGCAGCTTGACAGGGGGCTTGCACGAGCAGTACTTC. This sequence joins TRBV7-9 and TRBJ2-7; 10 bases fit TRBD1. The germline CDR1 and CDR2 sequences are SEHNR and FQNEAQ (reference sequence). The CDR3 is 14 residues long. The V gene end was trimmed by 3 bases and the J gene end by 5 bases; junction bases not matched to a gene: 4.